This T cell receptor beta chain was obtained from a study of T cell changes during pregnancy in multiple sclerosis. Here immunoSEQ multiplex PCR was the method, and the copy in TCRdb shows in-frame clones only, minus some. Here the sample spans roughly 40,000 clones, around 90% being singletons. V was trimmed by 3 bases and J by 5 bases, leaving 5 bases between them. CDR3 length: 11 residues. The germline V gene encodes CDR1 DFQATT and CDR2 SNEGSKA (reference sequence). This clone has just one count. Sample: CD4+ T cells from peripheral blood mononuclear cells, taken before pregnancy. This receptor was taken from a female donor with multiple sclerosis, enrolled in a pregnancy study. The J gene is TRBJ2-1, the V gene TRBV20-1; no firm D call. DNA of the CDR3: TGCAGTGCTAGTCTCCACAATGAGCAGTTCTTC. Translated: CSASLHNEQFF.